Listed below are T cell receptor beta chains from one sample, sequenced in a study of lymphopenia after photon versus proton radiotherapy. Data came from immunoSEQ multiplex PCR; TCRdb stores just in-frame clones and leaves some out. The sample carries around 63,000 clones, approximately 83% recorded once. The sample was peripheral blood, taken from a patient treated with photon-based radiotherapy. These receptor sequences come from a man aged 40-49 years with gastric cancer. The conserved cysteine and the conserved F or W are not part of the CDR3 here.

CDR3: ASSPRSGELF
V: TRBV19

CDR3: ASGGRPDTQY
V: TRBV9

CDR3: ASSIGGYEQY
V: TRBV19

CDR3: ASSQDRGTYEQY
V: TRBV4-3

CDR3: ATILWTGNTEAF
V: TRBV6-1

CDR3: ASSPWTEDSGNTIY
V: TRBV18

CDR3: ASKLRVPGSNSPLH
V: TRBV7-3

CDR3: ASSLSGNTIY
V: TRBV7-9

CDR3: ASSIGRYYEQY
V: TRBV19

CDR3: ASSLGQGSNSPLH
V: TRBV7-2

CDR3: ASSLARTPSYEQY
V: TRBV11-2

CDR3: ASSQDVLWGNLFYNEQF
V: TRBV14

CDR3: ASSGQGRRNTEAF
V: TRBV6-1

CDR3: ASSPPGTGGDTQY
V: TRBV18

CDR3: ASRYPAGTGELF
V: TRBV9

CDR3: ASSLSIGSGRREQY
V: TRBV27

CDR3: ASSISGGGRETQY
V: TRBV2

CDR3: ASKSDRAAQPQH
V: TRBV2

CDR3: ASSVGGGGDDYGYT
V: TRBV9

CDR3: ASREQPRETEAF
V: TRBV6-1

CDR3: ASTPRSNPNSPLH
V: TRBV5-4

CDR3: ASSIGGRTYEQY
V: TRBV19

CDR3: SVYRNTGELF
V: TRBV29-1

CDR3: ASSVTGYEQY
V: TRBV2

CDR3: ASSPGLADLYEQY
V: TRBV5-1

CDR3: ASSQLGTSGSQETQY
V: TRBV5-6

CDR3: ASSTGGEGDTQY
V: TRBV5-4

CDR3: ASSQNPGPHGYT
V: TRBV7-3

CDR3: ASTGEGNTEAF
V: TRBV9

CDR3: ASSPEGGVGQPQH
V: TRBV7-2

CDR3: ASSEGQLWMEPQH
V: TRBV2

CDR3: ASSEEGSRWDEKLF
V: TRBV2

CDR3: AISQGAGELF
V: TRBV10-3

CDR3: ASSGYRVLGNEQF
V: TRBV6-1

CDR3: ASSQNRENIQY
V: TRBV4-3

CDR3: ASSKGNYGYT
V: TRBV11-2

CDR3: ASSLYDRYTGELF
V: TRBV27

CDR3: ATSRESVGQANEKLF
V: TRBV15

CDR3: ASSLENGLAVRGAQY
V: TRBV5-5

CDR3: ASSLPRGWSDTQY
V: TRBV11-2

CDR3: ASSLTGQGLSTETQY
V: TRBV5-6

CDR3: ASSVGRPGSGNTIY
V: TRBV7-7

CDR3: ASSPQGAGNTIY
V: TRBV6-5

CDR3: ASSYEPEDTQY
V: TRBV6-5

CDR3: ASSLEFGTGNTGELF
V: TRBV5-1

CDR3: ASSLGGRATNEKLF
V: TRBV5-1

CDR3: ASSQDWAGKQF
V: TRBV14

CDR3: ASSEVPDHSGNTIY
V: TRBV6-1

CDR3: ASRRQGGGTEAF
V: TRBV4-1

CDR3: ASRRTASSGNTIY
V: TRBV19

CDR3: ASSEVGYRGEKLF
V: TRBV2

CDR3: ASSHWDRRTQY
V: TRBV7-9

CDR3: ASSIGGRGSRTDTQY
V: TRBV19

CDR3: ASSQVIGTRNTEAF
V: TRBV4-1

CDR3: ASSLVGNYGYT
V: TRBV5-6

CDR3: ASSQGPGQGFDTQY
V: TRBV4-3

CDR3: ASSLDRINYGYT
V: TRBV5-1

CDR3: ASRAGGNGYT
V: TRBV6-5

CDR3: ASSLGRRQRTDTQY
V: TRBV5-4